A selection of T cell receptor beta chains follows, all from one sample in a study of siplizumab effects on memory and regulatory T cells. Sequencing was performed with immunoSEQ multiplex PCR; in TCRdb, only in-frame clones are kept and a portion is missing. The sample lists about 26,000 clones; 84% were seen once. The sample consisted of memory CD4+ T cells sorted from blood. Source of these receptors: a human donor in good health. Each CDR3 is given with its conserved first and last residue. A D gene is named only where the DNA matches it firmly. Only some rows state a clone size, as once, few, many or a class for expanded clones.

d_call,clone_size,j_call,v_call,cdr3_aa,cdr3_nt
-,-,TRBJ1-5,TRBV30,CAWSPRMGSNQPQHF,TGTGCCTGGAGTCCCCGGATGGGTTCCAATCAGCCCCAGCATTTT
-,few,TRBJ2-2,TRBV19,CASSIDRWAGRSTGELFF,TGTGCCAGTAGTATAGATCGGTGGGCAGGGAGGAGTACCGGGGAGCTGTTTTTT
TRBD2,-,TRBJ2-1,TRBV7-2,CASSLVAGGSNEQFF,TGTGCCAGCAGCTTAGTGGCGGGAGGGAGCAATGAGCAGTTCTTC
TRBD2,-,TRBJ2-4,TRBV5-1,CASSQSSGRIKNIQYF,TGCGCCAGCAGCCAGTCTAGCGGGAGGATCAAAAACATTCAGTACTTC
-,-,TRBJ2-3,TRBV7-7,CASSFSGSTDTQYF,TGTGCTAGCAGCTTTAGCGGATCCACAGATACGCAGTATTTT
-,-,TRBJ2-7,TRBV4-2,CASSQAITYEQYF,TGTGCCAGCAGCCAAGCAATCACCTACGAGCAGTACTTC
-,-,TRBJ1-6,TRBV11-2,CASSLKGYNSPLHF,TGTGCCAGCAGCTTAAAGGGTTATAATTCACCCCTCCACTTT
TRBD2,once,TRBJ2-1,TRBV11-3,CASSLEGTSASSYNEQFF,TGTGCCAGCAGCTTAGAGGGGACTAGCGCGAGCTCCTACAATGAGCAGTTCTTC
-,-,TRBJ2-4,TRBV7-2,CASSGGGTAKNIQYF,TGTGCCAGCAGCGGGGGTGGGACAGCCAAAAACATTCAGTACTTC
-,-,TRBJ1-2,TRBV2,CASSEDWHGYTF,TGTGCCAGCAGTGAAGACTGGCATGGCTACACCTTC
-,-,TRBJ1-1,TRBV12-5,CASGHRAANTEAFF,TGTGCTAGTGGTCACCGAGCGGCGAACACTGAAGCTTTCTTT
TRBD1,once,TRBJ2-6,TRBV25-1,CASSARQGVVPGANVLTF,TGTGCCAGCAGTGCCCGACAGGGGGTAGTTCCTGGGGCCAACGTCCTGACTTTC
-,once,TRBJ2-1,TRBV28,CASSSWDFYNEQFF,TGTGCCAGCAGTTCATGGGACTTCTACAATGAGCAGTTCTTC